The clone carrying this T cell receptor (beta chain) was recorded a few times. This CDR3 is built from 13 residues. The germline V gene encodes CDR1 LGHDT and CDR2 YNNKEL (reference sequence). V dropped 2 bases and J dropped 8 bases, with 13 bases sitting between them. This sample stems from a study of identical twins. Template switching added a universal primer site, and cDNA bore unique molecular identifiers. TCRdb reanalysed the 5' RACE reads using MiXCR and keeps one entry per CDR3 protein. The repertoire holds 200,000 to 300,000 distinct CDR3 sequences, 12% seen once, with 3.5% to 5% in the top ten. Among all donors, each was a healthy Caucasian. This same sample was also part of a study on yellow fever vaccine responses in identical twins.

The sample was memory (CD45RO+) T cells sorted from blood. The V call is TRBV3-1, the J call TRBJ2-7; no clear D gene. The source is a woman under 30 in good health. CDR3 residues: CASSQIRSFQQYF. The CDR3 bases are TGTGCCAGCAGCCAAATAAGGAGTTTCCAGCAGTACTTC.